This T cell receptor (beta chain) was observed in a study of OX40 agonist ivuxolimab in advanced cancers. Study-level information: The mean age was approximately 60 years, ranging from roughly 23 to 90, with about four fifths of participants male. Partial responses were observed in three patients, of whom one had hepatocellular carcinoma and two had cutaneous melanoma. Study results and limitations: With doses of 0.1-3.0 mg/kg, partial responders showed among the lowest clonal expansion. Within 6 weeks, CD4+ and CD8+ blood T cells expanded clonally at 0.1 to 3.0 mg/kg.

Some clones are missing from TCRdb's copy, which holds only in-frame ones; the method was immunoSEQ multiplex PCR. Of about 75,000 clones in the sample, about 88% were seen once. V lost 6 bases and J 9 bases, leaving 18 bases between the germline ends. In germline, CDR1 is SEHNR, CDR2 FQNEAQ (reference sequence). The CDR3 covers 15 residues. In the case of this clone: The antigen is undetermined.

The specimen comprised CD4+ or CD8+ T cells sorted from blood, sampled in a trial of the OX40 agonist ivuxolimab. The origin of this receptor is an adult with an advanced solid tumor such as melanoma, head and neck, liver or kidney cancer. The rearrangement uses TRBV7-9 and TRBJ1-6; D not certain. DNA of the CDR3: TGTGCCAGCAGTCGGGAGGAGGGTCCCTCTTCACCCCTCCACTTT. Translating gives CASSREEGPSSPLHF.